A selection of T cell receptor beta chains follows, all from one sample in a study of long-term antiretroviral therapy in people with HIV. Repertoires were generated with immunoSEQ multiplex PCR, while TCRdb's copy carries only in-frame clones and drops some. The table lists some 27,000 clones, 70% to 90% of them singletons. Material: unsorted PBMCs, obtained 3 years after starting antiretroviral therapy. These receptors were collected from a man aged 35 to 55 with HIV. The CDR3 runs from the conserved cysteine through the conserved F or W. The order of the fields is clone size, J gene, CDR3 length, V gene, D gene, CDR3 protein, CDR3 DNA. D genes are given only for firm matches. Size values are once, few and many counts, or a class for expanded clones, and some rows have none.

-,TRBJ1-1,14,TRBV18,-,CASSPPAGATEAFF,TGTGCCAGCTCACCCCCTGCGGGTGCCACTGAAGCTTTCTTT
-,TRBJ2-1,11,TRBV11-2,-,CASSLVNEQFF,TGTGCCAGCAGCTTAGTTAATGAGCAGTTCTTC
-,TRBJ2-1,14,TRBV6-1,TRBD2,CASGWEGSYNEQFF,TGTGCCAGCGGGTGGGAGGGCTCCTACAATGAGCAGTTCTTC
-,TRBJ2-7,17,TRBV27,TRBD2,CASSDTRGTSGTYEQYF,TGTGCCAGCAGTGACACTAGAGGGACTAGCGGTACTTACGAGCAGTACTTC
-,TRBJ2-6,13,TRBV30,-,CAWSRTGSNVLTF,TGTGCCTGGAGTAGGACTGGATCCAACGTCCTGACTTTC
-,TRBJ1-1,12,TRBV21-1,-,CASSDKGTEAFF,TGTGCCAGCAGCGACAAGGGTACTGAAGCTTTCTTT
once,TRBJ2-3,13,TRBV7-9,-,CASSLEGKDTQYF,TGTGCCAGCAGCTTAGAAGGGAAAGATACGCAGTATTTT
-,TRBJ2-1,14,TRBV4-2,-,CASSQAGLLNEQFF,TGTGCCAGCAGCCAAGCGGGACTCTTAAATGAGCAGTTCTTC
-,TRBJ2-2,13,TRBV7-3,-,CASSLKARGELFF,TGTGCCAGCAGCTTAAAGGCCAGAGGGGAGCTGTTTTTT
-,TRBJ2-7,16,TRBV19,TRBD2,CASSIVESGRATEQYF,TGTGCCAGTAGTATAGTGGAGAGCGGGAGGGCCACTGAGCAGTACTTC
-,TRBJ2-7,13,TRBV27,-,CASSLGLSYEQYF,TGTGCCAGCAGTTTAGGCCTTTCCTACGAGCAGTACTTC
-,TRBJ2-7,16,TRBV10-3,-,CAISGGSGPYSYEQYF,TGTGCCATCAGTGGGGGATCGGGGCCTTACTCCTACGAGCAGTACTTC
-,TRBJ2-1,14,TRBV10-2,-,CATTPGATYNEQFF,TGCGCCACCACTCCGGGAGCCACCTACAATGAGCAGTTCTTC
-,TRBJ1-4,13,TRBV2,TRBD1,CASLQGLLEKLFF,TGTGCCAGCCTACAGGGGTTACTTGAAAAACTGTTTTTT
-,TRBJ2-7,16,TRBV2,TRBD2,CASSLPLSGGSYEQYF,TGTGCCAGCAGTCTCCCCTTAAGCGGGGGCTCCTACGAGCAGTACTTC
-,TRBJ2-7,15,TRBV6-1,-,CASSEWEQDYYEQYF,TGTGCCAGCAGTGAATGGGAACAGGATTACTACGAGCAGTACTTC
-,TRBJ2-5,17,TRBV5-1,TRBD2,CASSLDGTSGSWETQYF,TGCGCCAGCAGCTTGGACGGGACTAGCGGGAGTTGGGAGACCCAGTACTTC
-,TRBJ1-1,14,TRBV19,-,CASIFAGRNTEAFF,TGTGCCAGTATATTTGCAGGTAGGAATACTGAAGCTTTCTTT
-,TRBJ2-6,17,TRBV2,-,CASSQHSGSSGANVLTF,TGTGCCAGCAGTCAACATTCAGGAAGCTCTGGGGCCAACGTCCTGACTTTC
-,TRBJ2-7,13,TRBV7-7,-,CASSLAQGSEQYF,TGTGCTAGCAGCTTAGCCCAGGGGAGCGAGCAGTACTTC
once,TRBJ1-5,16,TRBV6-5,-,CASSYPPAVPIKPQHF,TGTGCCAGCAGTTACCCTCCCGCGGTCCCGATTAAGCCCCAGCATTTT
few,TRBJ1-1,16,TRBV19,-,CASKRTSGDVNTEAFF,TGTGCCAGCAAGAGGACATCGGGGGACGTGAACACTGAAGCTTTCTTT
-,TRBJ2-7,14,TRBV2,TRBD2,CATGGGKGPYEQYF,TGTGCCACCGGGGGGGGGAAGGGCCCCTACGAGCAGTACTTC
-,TRBJ1-5,15,TRBV5-6,-,CASSLEGYSNQPQHF,TGTGCCAGCAGCTTGGAGGGGTATAGCAATCAGCCCCAGCATTTT
-,TRBJ2-3,14,TRBV30,TRBD1,CAWRLTGGTDTQYF,TGTGCCTGGAGACTGACAGGGGGCACAGATACGCAGTATTTT
-,TRBJ1-6,16,TRBV10-3,TRBD1,CAISEEGASYNSPLHF,TGTGCCATCAGTGAAGAGGGGGCTTCCTATAATTCACCCCTCCACTTT
-,TRBJ2-5,15,TRBV6-5,-,CASSYKQQPKETQYF,TGTGCCAGCAGTTATAAGCAGCAGCCCAAGGAGACCCAGTACTTC
-,TRBJ1-1,14,TRBV7-9,-,CASSPTGANTEAFF,TGTGCCAGCAGTCCCACGGGGGCGAACACTGAAGCTTTCTTT
-,TRBJ2-3,16,TRBV10-3,-,CAISETAGAPTDTQYF,TGTGCCATCAGTGAGACAGCAGGGGCCCCCACAGATACGCAGTATTTT
-,TRBJ2-2,16,TRBV6-1,-,CASSDNMDSGERELFF,TGTGCCAGCAGTGACAACATGGACAGCGGAGAAAGGGAGCTGTTTTTT
-,TRBJ1-1,14,TRBV2,-,CASSESGTKAEAFF,TGTGCCAGCAGTGAATCGGGGACTAAGGCTGAAGCTTTCTTT
-,TRBJ2-1,17,TRBV5-1,TRBD2,CASSPGGFSGTNNEQFF,TGCGCCAGCAGCCCCGGAGGATTTAGCGGGACCAACAATGAGCAGTTCTTC
-,TRBJ2-7,15,TRBV11-1,TRBD1,CASSSGTGILGEQYF,TGTGCCAGCAGCTCCGGGACAGGTATCCTTGGCGAGCAGTACTTC
-,TRBJ1-5,14,TRBV7-8,-,CASSLAGRLQPQHF,TGTGCCAGCAGCTTAGCAGGGAGATTACAGCCCCAGCATTTT
-,TRBJ2-2,16,TRBV5-1,TRBD1,CASSEGTGRNTGELFF,TGCGCCAGCAGCGAGGGGACAGGGAGGAACACCGGGGAGCTGTTTTTT
-,TRBJ1-4,16,TRBV19,TRBD1,CASSPGTGEGGEKLFF,TGTGCCAGTAGTCCAGGGACAGGGGAAGGAGGTGAAAAACTGTTTTTT
-,TRBJ1-3,16,TRBV6-6,-,CASSYSGGPSGNTIYF,TGTGCCAGCAGTTACTCGGGTGGTCCCTCTGGAAACACCATATATTTT
-,TRBJ2-5,13,TRBV18,-,CASSPSDGETQYF,TGTGCCAGCTCACCTAGTGATGGAGAGACCCAGTACTTC
-,TRBJ1-2,17,TRBV19,TRBD1,CASSLTGVAAGNYGYTF,TGTGCCAGTAGTCTGACAGGGGTCGCTGCTGGTAACTATGGCTACACCTTC
-,TRBJ2-1,17,TRBV5-1,TRBD1,CASSPKAGTGSYNEQFF,TGCGCCAGCAGCCCCAAGGCCGGGACAGGGTCCTACAATGAGCAGTTCTTC
-,TRBJ1-3,13,TRBV19,-,CASSTGSSNTIYF,TGTGCCAGTAGTACAGGCTCCTCGAACACCATATATTTT
few,TRBJ1-1,15,TRBV9,-,CASSGDITRGTEAFF,TGTGCCAGCAGCGGGGACATCACACGGGGCACTGAAGCTTTCTTT
-,TRBJ2-2,18,TRBV19,TRBD1,CASSPGTGGEGNTGELFF,TGTGCCAGTAGCCCCGGGACAGGGGGCGAAGGGAACACCGGGGAGCTGTTTTTT
-,TRBJ2-7,16,TRBV4-2,TRBD1,CASSQEMQGAVYEQYF,TGTGCCAGCAGCCAAGAGATGCAGGGGGCGGTTTACGAGCAGTACTTC
-,TRBJ1-2,15,TRBV7-9,TRBD1,CASSLADRGDYGYTF,TGTGCCAGCAGCTTAGCGGACAGGGGTGACTATGGCTACACCTTC